This T cell receptor beta chain appears in the sequencing data of a study of T cell repertoires in cytomegalovirus infection. Whole-study context: Alongside well-studied HLA-B-restricted CMV epitopes, recently identified HLA-C-restricted CMV epitopes were also used. Indicated by public TCR beta signatures were CMV infection and matching HLA type. Regarding the study as a whole: HLA-C-restricted CMV-specific TCR beta clonotypes were dominant in the ex vivo response. Summed frequency of public TCR beta families distinguished CMV carriers with the relevant HLA.

TCRdb re-derived calls from the reads in MiXCR, one entry per CDR3 protein. Seen here are some 940,000 distinct CDR3 sequences, roughly 30% observed once, and the top ten hold over 13%. As to this clonotype: The antigen is unknown.

The germline gives CDR1 MNHEY, CDR2 SVGEGT. This CDR3 is built from 15 residues. Losses at the gene ends were 6 bases for V and 2 bases for J; bases not matched to a gene: 6. Specimen: cultured CD8+ T cells from PBMCs, collected from culture after CMV antigen stimulation. The rearrangement links TRBV6-2 or TRBV6-3 to TRBJ2-1; 8 nucleotides align to TRBD1. This receptor was taken from a human donor in good health (CMV status not recorded). Some clones in this sample may be carry-over from other donors' samples. The CDR3 DNA reads as TGTGCCAGCAGACCGAAGGGACAGGCCTACAATGAGCAGTTCTTC. The encoded protein is CASRPKGQAYNEQFF.